Described below is a single TCR beta chain sequence and its context. Its specificity is unknown. Amplification of TCR alpha and beta CDR3 regions from RNA used iRepertoire nested multiplex PCR. Tissue mRNA or PBMC total RNA, 100-400 ng, went into one-step reverse transcription and amplification. TCRdb called the multiplex PCR reads again in MiXCR, with one record for every CDR3 protein. Among about 130,000 distinct CDR3 sequences listed, about 22% were seen once. The data stem from a study of glioma-infiltrating T cells. General study points: Tissue and blood shared very few CDR3 sequences. Non-neoplastic patients had below-expected tissue-blood divergence, while all gliomas exceeded expectation.

Germline V CDR1 and CDR2: LGHDT, YNNKEL (reference sequence). V lost 5 bases to trimming and J lost 8 bases; unmatched junction nucleotides: 5. CDR3 length equals 12 residues. This rearrangement joins TRBV3-1 to TRBJ1-2, with 7 bases aligning to TRBD1. The specimen was glioma tissue, nonneoplastic brain tissue, or PBMCs (not recorded which). The receptor comes from a human donor with low-grade glioma or glioblastoma, undergoing nonglioma brain surgery, or in good health (not recorded which). DNA for the CDR3: TGTGCCAGCAGCGACAGGGTGGAAGGCTACACCTTC. Translating it yields CASSDRVEGYTF.